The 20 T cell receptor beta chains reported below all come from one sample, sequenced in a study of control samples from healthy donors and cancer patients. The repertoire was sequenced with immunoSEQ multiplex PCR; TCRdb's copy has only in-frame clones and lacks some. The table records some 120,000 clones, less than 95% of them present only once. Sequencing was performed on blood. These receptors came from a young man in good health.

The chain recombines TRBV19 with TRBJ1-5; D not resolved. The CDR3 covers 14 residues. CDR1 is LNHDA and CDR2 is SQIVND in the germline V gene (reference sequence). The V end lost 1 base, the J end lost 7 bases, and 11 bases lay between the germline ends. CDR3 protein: CASSIAGLEQPQHF. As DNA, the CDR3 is TGTGCCAGTAGTATAGCGGGGTTGGAGCAGCCCCAGCATTTT.

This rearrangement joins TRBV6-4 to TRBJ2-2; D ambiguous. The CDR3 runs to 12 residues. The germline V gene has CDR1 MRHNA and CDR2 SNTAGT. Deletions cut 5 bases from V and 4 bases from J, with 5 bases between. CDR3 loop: CASSNSTGELFF. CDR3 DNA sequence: TGTGCCAGCAGTAATAGCACCGGGGAGCTGTTTTTT.

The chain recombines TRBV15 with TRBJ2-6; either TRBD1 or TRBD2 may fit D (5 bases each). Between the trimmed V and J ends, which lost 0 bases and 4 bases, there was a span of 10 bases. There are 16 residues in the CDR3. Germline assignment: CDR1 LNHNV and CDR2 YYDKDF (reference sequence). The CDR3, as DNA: TGTGCCACCAGCAGAGATGGGGGTACAGGGGCCAACGTCCTGACTTTC. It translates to CATSRDGGTGANVLTF.

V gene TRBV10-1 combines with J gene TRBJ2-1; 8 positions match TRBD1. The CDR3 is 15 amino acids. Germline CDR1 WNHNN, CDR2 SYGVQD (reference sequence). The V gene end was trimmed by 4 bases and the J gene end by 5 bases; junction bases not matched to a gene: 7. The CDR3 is CASSVAGGSDNEQFF. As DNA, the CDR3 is TGCGCCAGCAGTGTGGCAGGGGGCTCGGACAATGAGCAGTTCTTC.

As DNA, the CDR3 is TGTGCCAGCAGCGTAGTGAATAGCCTTGGGAATGAGCAGTTCTTC. Translation gives CASSVVNSLGNEQFF. V and J are TRBV9 and TRBJ2-1, with D unclear. CDR3 length: 15 residues. Germline V gene sequence: CDR1 SGDLS, CDR2 YYNGEE. Trimming left V 0 bases short and J 7 bases short, with 14 bases between. Full variable domain (missing parts from reference TRBV9 and TRBJ2-1): DSGVTQTPKHLITATGQRVTLRCSPRSGDLSVYWYQQSLDQGLQFLIQYYNGEERAKGNILERFSAQQFPDLHSELNLSSLELGDSALYFCASSVVNSLGNEQFFGPGTRLTVL.

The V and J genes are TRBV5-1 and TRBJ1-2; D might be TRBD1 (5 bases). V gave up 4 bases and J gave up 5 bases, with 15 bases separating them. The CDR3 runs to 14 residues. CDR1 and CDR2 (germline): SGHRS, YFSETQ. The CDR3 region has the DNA TGCGCCAGCAGCCCAAAGGGACCGTTATATGGCTACACCTTC. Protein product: CASSPKGPLYGYTF.

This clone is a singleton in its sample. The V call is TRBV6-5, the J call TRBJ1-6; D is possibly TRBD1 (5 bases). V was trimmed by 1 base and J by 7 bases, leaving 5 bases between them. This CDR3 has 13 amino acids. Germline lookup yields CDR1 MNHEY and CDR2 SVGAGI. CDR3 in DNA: TGTGCCAGCAGTTACTGGGGGAATTCACCCCTCCACTTT. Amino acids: CASSYWGNSPLHF.

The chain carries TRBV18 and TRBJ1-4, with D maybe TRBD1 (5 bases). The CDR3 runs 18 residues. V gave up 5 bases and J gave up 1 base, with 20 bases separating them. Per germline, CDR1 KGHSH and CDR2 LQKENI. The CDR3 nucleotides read TGTGCCAGCTCATCTCCTCTCCGGACACCAGGAACTAATGAAAAACTGTTTTTT. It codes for CASSSPLRTPGTNEKLFF.

The CDR3 sequence is CSVTGLSYGYTF. DNA for the CDR3: TGCAGCGTGACAGGGCTCAGCTATGGCTACACCTTC. The J gene is TRBJ1-2, the V gene TRBV29-1; 7 bases agree with TRBD1. Unmatched junction bases numbered 5, after V lost 6 bases and J lost 4 bases. The CDR3 spans 12 residues. The V gene's germline CDR1 is SQVTM and CDR2 ANQGSEA.

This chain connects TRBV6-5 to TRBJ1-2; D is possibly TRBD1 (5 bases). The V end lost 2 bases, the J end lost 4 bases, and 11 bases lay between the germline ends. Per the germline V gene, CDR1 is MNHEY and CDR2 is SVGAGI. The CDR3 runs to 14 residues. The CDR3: CASSYAGTLYGYTF. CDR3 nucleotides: TGTGCCAGCAGTTACGCAGGGACCCTCTATGGCTACACCTTC.

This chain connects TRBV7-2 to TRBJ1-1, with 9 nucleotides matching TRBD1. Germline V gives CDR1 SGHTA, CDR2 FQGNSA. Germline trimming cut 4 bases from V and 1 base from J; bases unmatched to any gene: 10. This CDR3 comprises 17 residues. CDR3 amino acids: CASSSRDRVIRNTEAFF. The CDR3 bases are TGTGCCAGCAGCTCCCGGGACAGGGTGATAAGGAACACTGAAGCTTTCTTT.

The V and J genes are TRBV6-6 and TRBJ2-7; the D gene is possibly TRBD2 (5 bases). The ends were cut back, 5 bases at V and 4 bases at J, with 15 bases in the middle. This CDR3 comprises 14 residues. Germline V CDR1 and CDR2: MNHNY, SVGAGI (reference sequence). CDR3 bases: TGTGCCAGCAGTGTCTATTCGAGAGGGTACGAGCAGTACTTC. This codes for CASSVYSRGYEQYF.

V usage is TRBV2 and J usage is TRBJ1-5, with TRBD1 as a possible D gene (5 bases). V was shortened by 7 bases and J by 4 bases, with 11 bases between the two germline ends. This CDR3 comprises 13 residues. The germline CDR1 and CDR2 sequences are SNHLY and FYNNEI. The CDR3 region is CASTGRYNQPQHF. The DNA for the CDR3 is TGTGCCAGCACGGGACGGTATAATCAGCCCCAGCATTTT.

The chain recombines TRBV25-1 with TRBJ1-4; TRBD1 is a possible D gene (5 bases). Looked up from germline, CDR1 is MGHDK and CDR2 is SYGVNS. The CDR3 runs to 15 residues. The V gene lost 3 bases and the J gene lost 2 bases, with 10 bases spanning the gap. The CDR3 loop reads CASSDRVGTNEKLFF. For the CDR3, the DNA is TGTGCCAGCAGTGACAGGGTTGGCACTAATGAAAAACTGTTTTTT.

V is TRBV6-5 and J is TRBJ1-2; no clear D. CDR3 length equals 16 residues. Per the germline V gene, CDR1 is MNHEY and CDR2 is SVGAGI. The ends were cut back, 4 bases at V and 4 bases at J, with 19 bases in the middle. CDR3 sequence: CASSSNRVLRGYGYTF. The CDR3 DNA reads TGTGCCAGCAGTTCTAATCGGGTCCTACGGGGCTATGGCTACACCTTC.

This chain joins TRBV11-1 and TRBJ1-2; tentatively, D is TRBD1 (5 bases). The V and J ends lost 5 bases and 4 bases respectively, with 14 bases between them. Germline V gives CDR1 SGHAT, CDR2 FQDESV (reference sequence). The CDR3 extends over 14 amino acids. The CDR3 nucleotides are TGTGCCAGCAGCCAAGGACCGGGGGTCTATGGCTACACCTTC. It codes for CASSQGPGVYGYTF.

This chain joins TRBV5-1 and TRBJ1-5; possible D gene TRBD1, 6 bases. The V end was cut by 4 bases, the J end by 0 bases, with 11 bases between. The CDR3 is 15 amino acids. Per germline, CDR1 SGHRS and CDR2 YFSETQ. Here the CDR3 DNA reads TGCGCCAGCAGCCCACAGGGCGATAGCAATCAGCCCCAGCATTTT. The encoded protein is CASSPQGDSNQPQHF. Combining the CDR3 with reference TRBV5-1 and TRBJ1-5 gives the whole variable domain KAGVTQTPRYLIKTRGQQVTLSCSPISGHRSVSWYQQTPGQGLQFLFEYFSETQRNKGNFPGRFSGRQFSNSRSEMNVSTLELGDSALYLCASSPQGDSNQPQHFGDGTRLSIL.

Here the CDR3 DNA reads TGCAGTCTTGGGACAGACACCGGGGAGCTGTTTTTT. It yields the protein CSLGTDTGELFF. V usage is TRBV29-1 and J usage is TRBJ2-2, with 7 bases lining up with TRBD1. CDR3 size: 12 residues. The germline gives CDR1 SQVTM, CDR2 ANQGSEA.

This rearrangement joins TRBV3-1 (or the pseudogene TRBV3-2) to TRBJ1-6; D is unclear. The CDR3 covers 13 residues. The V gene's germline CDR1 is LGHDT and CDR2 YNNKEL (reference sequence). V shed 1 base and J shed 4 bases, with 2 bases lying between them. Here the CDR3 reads CASSQAYNSPLHF. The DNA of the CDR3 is TGTGCCAGCAGCCAAGCTTATAATTCACCCCTCCACTTT.

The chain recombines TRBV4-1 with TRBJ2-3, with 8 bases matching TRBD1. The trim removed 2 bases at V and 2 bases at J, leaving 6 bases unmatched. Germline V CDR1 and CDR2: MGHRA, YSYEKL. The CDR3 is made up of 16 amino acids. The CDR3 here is CASSQSRQGPTDTQYF. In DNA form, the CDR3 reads TGCGCCAGCAGCCAAAGCAGACAGGGGCCCACAGATACGCAGTATTTT.